A single sample gave rise to the 27 T cell receptor beta chains below, sequenced in a study of blood T cell repertoires in COVID-19. Data came from immunoSEQ multiplex PCR; TCRdb stores just in-frame clones and leaves some out. The data hold about 230,000 clones, with over 75% observed a single time. Sample: peripheral blood. These receptors all come from a man aged 50 to 60 with COVID-19, enrolled during active disease.

The V and J genes are TRBV14 and TRBJ2-3; perhaps TRBD2 as D (7 bases). V lost 5 bases, J lost 4 bases, and 16 bases lay in between. CDR1 is SGHDN, CDR2 FVKESK, per germline. This CDR3 is built from 15 residues. The CDR3 sequence: CASSTHRGASDTQYF. DNA for the CDR3: TGTGCCAGCAGCACCCACCGGGGGGCTTCAGATACGCAGTATTTT.

The chain couples TRBV27 to TRBJ2-1; TRBD1 agrees at 7 bases. Trimming took 5 bases from V and 4 from J; bases not matched to a gene: 14. CDR3 length: 17 amino acids. Germline V CDR1 and CDR2: MNHEY, SMNVEV (reference sequence). CDR3 sequence: CASSRSRGQSSYNEQFF. DNA for the CDR3: TGTGCCAGCAGTCGGTCTAGGGGACAGTCGTCATACAATGAGCAGTTCTTC.

This chain connects TRBV10-3 to TRBJ2-2; 9 bases line up with TRBD2. CDR3 length: 16 residues. Germline loops: CDR1 ENHRY, CDR2 SYGVKD. J was trimmed by 3 bases and V by 8 bases; bases with no gene match: 10. Written as DNA, the CDR3 is TGTGCCATCCACCCGCGGGGGGGCGGGGACACCGGGGAGCTGTTTTTT. Translated: CAIHPRGGGDTGELFF.

J is TRBJ2-7 and V is TRBV10-1, with TRBD1 as a possible D gene (8 bases). The germline V gene encodes CDR1 WNHNN and CDR2 SYGVQD (reference sequence). The CDR3 has 18 amino acids. The V end was cut by 6 bases, the J end by 0 bases, with 24 bases between. Written as DNA, the CDR3 is TGCGCCAGCAGCGCCGCAACACTACAGGGGGGGCCCTCCTACGAGCAGTACTTC. Its translation is CASSAATLQGGPSYEQYF.

This rearrangement joins TRBV18 to TRBJ2-5; 7 nucleotides agree with TRBD1. The CDR3 runs 17 residues. Germline-derived CDR1 and CDR2 are KGHSH and LQKENI. V lost 4 bases to trimming and J lost 4 bases; unmatched junction nucleotides: 15. The CDR3 sequence: CASSLWAGTGAIETQYF. CDR3 nucleotides: TGTGCCAGCTCACTGTGGGCCGGAACAGGGGCTATAGAGACCCAGTACTTC.

This rearrangement joins TRBV28 to TRBJ2-4, with D possibly matching TRBD1 (5 bases). Germline V lookup: CDR1 MDHEN, CDR2 SYDVKM. This CDR3 region has 11 residues. Trimming stripped 10 bases from V and 8 bases from J, with 12 bases between. CDR3 sequence: CATLQGDIQYF. The CDR3 bases are TGTGCCACCCTGCAAGGGGACATTCAGTACTTC.

This chain connects TRBV7-2 to TRBJ1-4; unclear D gene. V dropped 4 bases and J dropped 0 bases, with 12 bases sitting between them. This CDR3 region has 16 residues. Germline CDR1 reads SGHTA; CDR2 reads FQGNSA. The CDR3 DNA is TGTGCCAGCAGCTCCCGACACCTACCAACTAATGAAAAACTGTTTTTT. Residues: CASSSRHLPTNEKLFF.

The V and J genes are TRBV28 and TRBJ1-1; 7 nucleotides line up with TRBD1. CDR1 is MDHEN, CDR2 SYDVKM, per germline. The CDR3 loop spans 16 amino acids. V trimming: 3 bases; J trimming: 4 bases; junction bases outside the gene matches: 11. CDR3 bases: TGTGCCAGCAGTTTCCCTCGGACAGGTGGGAGCACTGAAGCTTTCTTT. It yields the protein CASSFPRTGGSTEAFF.

The CDR3 loop reads CSVRTASQGAAIYGYTF. Here the CDR3 DNA reads TGCAGCGTCCGGACAGCATCGCAGGGGGCAGCAATCTATGGCTACACCTTC. This chain connects TRBV29-1 to TRBJ1-2, with 8 bases that match TRBD1. V shed 6 bases, J shed 4 bases, and the junction held 19 bases outside the gene matches. The CDR3 has 17 residues. CDR1 and CDR2 from the germline V gene are SQVTM and ANQGSEA.

The rearrangement joins TRBV27 to TRBJ2-1; TRBD1 might be the D (5 bases). CDR1 and CDR2 from the germline V gene are MNHEY and SMNVEV (reference sequence). There are 14 residues in the CDR3. V shed 5 bases and J shed 7 bases, with 15 bases lying between them. The CDR3 spells CASSPQGLTNEQFF. The CDR3 DNA reads as TGTGCCAGCAGTCCCCAGGGCCTAACTAATGAGCAGTTCTTC.

This clone was seen only a few times. This rearrangement joins TRBV2 to TRBJ1-5; tentative D call: TRBD1 (6 bases). The length of the CDR3 is 14 residues. Trimming removed 6 bases from V and 6 bases from J, with 15 bases in between. Looked up from germline, CDR1 is SNHLY and CDR2 is FYNNEI. The CDR3 coding sequence is TGTGCCAGCAGAAACAGGGAAGGACGTCAGCCCCAGCATTTT. The encoded protein is CASRNREGRQPQHF.

The gene calls are TRBV30 and TRBJ2-2; D call uncertain. Trimming took off 4 bases at V and 0 bases at J, with 6 bases between the two ends. Germline V lookup: CDR1 GTSNPN, CDR2 SVGIG (reference sequence). The CDR3 has 13 residues. CDR3 in amino acids: CAWTGTNTGELFF. In nucleotides, the CDR3 is TGTGCCTGGACGGGTACGAACACCGGGGAGCTGTTTTTT. The variable domain in full, with the rest retrieved from reference TRBV30 and TRBJ2-2, is SQTIHQWPATLVQPVGSPLSLECTVEGTSNPNLYWYRQAAGRGLQLLFYSVGIGQISSEVPQNLSASRPQDRQFILSSKKLLLSDSGFYLCAWTGTNTGELFFGEGSRLTVL.

This chain connects TRBV27 to TRBJ1-1; 7 bases map to TRBD1. This CDR3 comprises 15 residues. V was clipped by 2 bases and J by 4 bases; unmatched bases: 7. Germline CDR1 MNHEY, CDR2 SMNVEV (reference sequence). CDR3 in amino acids: CASSLIPGGSTEAFF. The CDR3 bases are TGTGCCAGCAGTTTAATTCCAGGGGGGTCCACTGAAGCTTTCTTT.

This clone counts as medium-sized. V usage is TRBV30 and J usage is TRBJ2-1; D unresolved. V lost 2 bases, J lost 3 bases, and 11 bases lay in between. Per the germline V gene, CDR1 is GTSNPN and CDR2 is SVGIG (reference sequence). CDR3 length: 14 residues. For the CDR3, the DNA is TGTGCCTGGAGTTTACCACCAGGCTACAATGAGCAGTTCTTC. Its protein is CAWSLPPGYNEQFF. Combining the CDR3 with reference TRBV30 and TRBJ2-1 gives the whole variable domain SQTIHQWPATLVQPVGSPLSLECTVEGTSNPNLYWYRQAAGRGLQLLFYSVGIGQISSEVPQNLSASRPQDRQFILSSKKLLLSDSGFYLCAWSLPPGYNEQFFGPGTRLTVL.

The genes are TRBV7-2 and TRBJ1-1; D gene ambiguous. The V and J ends lost 3 bases and 4 bases respectively, with 21 bases between them. Germline V gene sequence: CDR1 SGHTA, CDR2 FQGNSA. The CDR3 is 17 amino acids. The CDR3: CASSLSPRFQVTTEAFF. The CDR3 DNA follows: TGTGCCAGCAGCTTGAGCCCCAGATTCCAGGTTACCACTGAAGCTTTCTTT.

This chain uses TRBV19 with TRBJ2-1; 12 bases match TRBD2. Germline V gene data show CDR1 as LNHDA and CDR2 as SQIVND (reference sequence). This CDR3 comprises 16 residues. With 3 bases clipped from V and 8 bases from J, the junction kept 8 bases outside the gene matches. The CDR3 sequence is CASSIGSSGGADEQFF. The CDR3 DNA follows: TGTGCCAGTAGTATTGGGTCTAGCGGGGGGGCCGATGAGCAGTTCTTC.

Turning to this clone: The same CDR3 also results from other DNA sequences found in this sample. The chain uses TRBV18 and TRBJ2-7, with D perhaps TRBD2 (5 bases). Germline V lookup: CDR1 KGHSH, CDR2 LQKENI. The CDR3 runs to 13 residues. Trimming took 6 bases from V and 7 from J, leaving 16 bases between them. The chain's CDR3 is CASSPGSSGEQYF. The CDR3 DNA is TGTGCCAGCTCCCCGGGGAGCTCTGGGGAGCAGTACTTC.

The J gene is TRBJ2-1, the V gene TRBV28, with TRBD2 identical over 10 bases. Losses at the gene ends were 2 bases for V and 7 bases for J; bases not matched to a gene: 8. Per the germline V gene, CDR1 is MDHEN and CDR2 is SYDVKM. This CDR3 spans 16 amino acids. CDR3 nucleotide sequence: TGTGCCAGCAGTTTACTAAGCGGGGGGGCCAGGAATGAGCAGTTCTTC. Translated: CASSLLSGGARNEQFF.

The rearrangement joins TRBV11-3 to TRBJ2-3, with 7 bases matching TRBD2. The ends lost 1 base at V and 6 bases at J; junction bases unmatched: 10. The CDR3 has 16 amino acids. Germline-derived CDR1 and CDR2 are SGHNT and YENEEA. The CDR3 loop is CASSLGTSADGDTQYF. The DNA for the CDR3 is TGTGCCAGCAGCTTAGGTACTAGCGCGGACGGGGATACGCAGTATTTT.

The chain employs TRBV27 and TRBJ1-1; 8 nucleotides align to TRBD1. There are 14 residues in the CDR3. Losses at the gene ends were 2 bases for V and 6 bases for J; bases not matched to a gene: 5. Per the germline V gene, CDR1 is MNHEY and CDR2 is SMNVEV (reference sequence). The CDR3 spells CASSLQGALAEAFF. CDR3 nucleotide sequence: TGTGCCAGCAGTTTACAGGGGGCTTTAGCTGAAGCTTTCTTT.

This chain uses TRBV7-2 with TRBJ1-2, with 7 bases lining up with TRBD1. The CDR3 spans 16 residues. Losses at the gene ends were 5 bases for V and 1 base for J; bases not matched to a gene: 10. The germline V gene encodes CDR1 SGHTA and CDR2 FQGNSA. The CDR3 coding sequence is TGTGCCAGCAGCAGCCTGGCAGGGGGTTATAACTATGGCTACACCTTC. Residues: CASSSLAGGYNYGYTF.

The J gene is TRBJ2-7, the V gene TRBV6-2 or TRBV6-3; D gene ambiguous. This CDR3 region has 14 residues. Germline V gives CDR1 MNHEY, CDR2 SVGEGT. V gave up 4 bases and J gave up 4 bases, with 14 bases separating them. Written as DNA, the CDR3 is TGTGCCAGCAGTTCCGCGGATACCCCTTACGAGCAGTACTTC. This encodes CASSSADTPYEQYF.

The V gene is TRBV9, the J gene TRBJ2-2, with D perhaps matching TRBD1 (5 bases). The CDR3 length is 14 residues. Germline V gene sequence: CDR1 SGDLS, CDR2 YYNGEE. V dropped 6 bases and J dropped 4 bases, with 13 bases sitting between them. DNA of the CDR3: TGTGCCAGCACCGCAGGGTTATCCACCGGGGAGCTGTTTTTT. This translates into CASTAGLSTGELFF. Using reference TRBV9 and TRBJ2-2 for the parts outside the CDR3, the full variable domain is DSGVTQTPKHLITATGQRVTLRCSPRSGDLSVYWYQQSLDQGLQFLIQYYNGEERAKGNILERFSAQQFPDLHSELNLSSLELGDSALYFCASTAGLSTGELFFGEGSRLTVL.

In DNA form, the CDR3 reads TGTGCCATCAGAGAGGACAGGGGGAGCTCCTACAATGAGCAGTTCTTC. Amino acids: CAIREDRGSSYNEQFF. The chain carries TRBV10-3 and TRBJ2-1, with 10 bases matching TRBD1. The junction had 5 bases not matched to a gene; V was cut back by 6 bases and J by 0 bases. Germline V gives CDR1 ENHRY, CDR2 SYGVKD. There are 16 residues in the CDR3.

The V and J genes are TRBV3-1 (or the pseudogene TRBV3-2) and TRBJ2-3, with 11 bases identical to TRBD2. Germline trimming cut 6 bases from V and 0 bases from J; bases unmatched to any gene: 8. The CDR3 totals 17 residues. The germline V gene encodes CDR1 LGHDT and CDR2 YNNKEL (reference sequence). The CDR3 sequence: CASSHLSGGASTDTQYF. The CDR3, as DNA: TGTGCCAGCAGTCACCTTAGCGGGGGGGCTAGCACAGATACGCAGTATTTT.

V is TRBV5-1 and J is TRBJ1-3; possible D gene TRBD1, 6 bases. Between the trimmed V and J ends, which lost 0 bases and 0 bases, there was a span of 7 bases. Germline V CDR1 and CDR2: SGHRS, YFSETQ. The CDR3 contains 15 residues. The CDR3: CASSLGTASGNTIYF. The CDR3 DNA follows: TGCGCCAGCAGCTTGGGGACAGCCTCTGGAAACACCATATATTTT. The complete variable domain, with remaining parts taken from reference TRBV5-1 and TRBJ1-3, reads KAGVTQTPRYLIKTRGQQVTLSCSPISGHRSVSWYQQTPGQGLQFLFEYFSETQRNKGNFPGRFSGRQFSNSRSEMNVSTLELGDSALYLCASSLGTASGNTIYFGEGSWLTVV.

The chain couples TRBV9 to TRBJ2-3; D is undetermined. The CDR3 extends over 15 amino acids. V was shortened by 2 bases and J by 1 base, with 11 bases between the two germline ends. Germline assignment: CDR1 SGDLS and CDR2 YYNGEE. The CDR3 reads CASSVSMVGTDTQYF. The CDR3 region has the DNA TGTGCCAGCAGCGTGAGCATGGTTGGCACAGATACGCAGTATTTT.